Shown below are 3 T cell receptor beta chains from a single sample sequenced in a study of response to subunit inactivated influenza vaccine. TCRdb recomputed calls from the RT-PCR reads with MiXCR, one row per CDR3 protein. The table lists about 570,000 distinct CDR3 sequences, 12% of them singletons. Sequences were derived from PBMCs from blood, sampled on the day of vaccination. The receptors here all came from a man in his forties or fifties who received an inactivated influenza vaccine.

In nucleotides, the CDR3 is TGTGCCAGCAGTCCGGAGGGGTTACGACTGTTTTTT. Its translation: CASSPEGLRLFF. The chain links TRBV27 to TRBJ1-4; D may be TRBD1 (5 bases). The CDR3 length is 12 residues. Germline values: CDR1 MNHEY, CDR2 SMNVEV (reference sequence). Trimming stripped 5 bases from V and 13 bases from J, with 14 bases between.

In its sample, this clonotype was seen a few times. The rearrangement joins TRBV12-3 or TRBV12-4 to TRBJ2-7, with TRBD1 matching over 7 bases. J was trimmed by 5 bases and V by 5 bases; bases with no gene match: 6. This CDR3 contains 13 residues. CDR3: CASSPRTGHEQYF. In nucleotides, the CDR3 is TGTGCCAGCAGTCCAAGGACAGGACACGAGCAGTACTTC.

This chain links TRBV7-2 with TRBJ2-7; D gene unclear. The CDR3 consists of 13 residues. From germline, CDR1 is SGHTA and CDR2 FQGNSA. V was clipped by 0 bases and J by 2 bases, with 5 bases between them. The CDR3 protein is CASSLADTYEQYF. DNA for the CDR3: TGTGCCAGCAGCTTAGCGGATACCTACGAGCAGTACTTC.